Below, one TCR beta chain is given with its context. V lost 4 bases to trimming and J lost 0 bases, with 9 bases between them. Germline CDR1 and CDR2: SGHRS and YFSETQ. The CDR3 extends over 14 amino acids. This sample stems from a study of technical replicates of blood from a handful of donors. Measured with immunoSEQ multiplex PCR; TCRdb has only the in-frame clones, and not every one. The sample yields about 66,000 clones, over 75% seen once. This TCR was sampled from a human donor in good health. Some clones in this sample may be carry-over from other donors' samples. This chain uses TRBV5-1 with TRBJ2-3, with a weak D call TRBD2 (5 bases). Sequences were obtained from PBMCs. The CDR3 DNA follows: TGCGCCAGCAGCCGCGGACTGAGCACAGATACGCAGTATTTT. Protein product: CASSRGLSTDTQYF. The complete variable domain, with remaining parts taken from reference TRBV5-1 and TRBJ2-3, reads KAGVTQTPRYLIKTRGQQVTLSCSPISGHRSVSWYQQTPGQGLQFLFEYFSETQRNKGNFPGRFSGRQFSNSRSEMNVSTLELGDSALYLCASSRGLSTDTQYFGPGTRLTVL.